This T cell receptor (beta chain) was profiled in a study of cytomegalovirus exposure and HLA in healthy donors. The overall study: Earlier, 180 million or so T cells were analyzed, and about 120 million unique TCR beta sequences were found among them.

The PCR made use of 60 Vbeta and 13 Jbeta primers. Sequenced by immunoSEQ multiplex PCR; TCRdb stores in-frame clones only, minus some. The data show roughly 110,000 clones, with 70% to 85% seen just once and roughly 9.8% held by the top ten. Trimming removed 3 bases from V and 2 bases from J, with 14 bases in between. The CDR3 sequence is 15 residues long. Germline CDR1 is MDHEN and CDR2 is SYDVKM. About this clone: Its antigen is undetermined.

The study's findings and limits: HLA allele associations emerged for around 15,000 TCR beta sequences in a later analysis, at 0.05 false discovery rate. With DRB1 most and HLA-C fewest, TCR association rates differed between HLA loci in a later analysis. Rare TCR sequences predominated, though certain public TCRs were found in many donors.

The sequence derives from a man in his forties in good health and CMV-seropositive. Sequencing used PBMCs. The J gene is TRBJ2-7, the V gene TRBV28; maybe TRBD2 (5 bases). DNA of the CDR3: TGTGCCAGCAGTTTCGGGGTTTTGAGGGCCTACGAGCAGTACTTC. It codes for CASSFGVLRAYEQYF.